The text below deals with one T cell receptor (beta chain). Its target antigen remains unknown. Per-base qualities were not stored, and no clone one base away is much larger. The donors belonged to the validation cohort of around 110 subjects, which was separate from the 666-subject first cohort. The method was the immunoSEQ multiplex PCR assay. In the authors' own workflow: A statistical classification framework was built to diagnose cytomegalovirus status from the catalog of TCR beta chain sequences. TCRdb provides this immuneACCESS table in a form limited to in-frame rearrangements. Some clones are lacking; in checked studies, under half of them reflect an unresolved V gene, and why the rest are absent is not known. The D gene and trimming were derived from the DNA, and the V and J assignments and clone size from that table. The sample records roughly 75,000 clones, roughly 94% of which are singletons. The ten largest clones represent about 1.5% of the sample.

This specimen belongs to a study of cytomegalovirus exposure and HLA in healthy donors (dated 2017 in TCRdb). About the full investigation: According to a later analysis, the 120 validation repertoires were produced on the same platform as the approximately 690 repertoires of the first cohort. The aim of the study was to test whether cataloging public T cell receptors could identify signatures of past pathogen exposure. Along with the approximately 700-subject first cohort, a separate validation cohort of over a hundred different subjects was used. To predict cytomegalovirus infection status, the study combined high-throughput TCR immunosequencing, statistical association of individual TCRs with disease status, and machine learning. The research as a whole found: The authors suggested that the approach could potentially be generalized to other disease states and immunological phenotypes. In the study, some 160 TCR beta chains were listed as associated with cytomegalovirus. Most TCR sequences were seen in very few donors, while some public TCRs were found in many individuals. A later analysis had no HLA typing for the validation cohort, so co-occurrence there was scored across all 110 or so repertoires. A few of the identified cytomegalovirus-associated TCR beta chains were confirmed in vitro to be specific for cytomegalovirus antigens. A later analysis found that TCRs clustered in the first cohort also tended to co-occur in the 120 validation repertoires, with 90% to 95% of cluster scores above 0. In both the original and validation cohorts, the classifier was reported to diagnose cytomegalovirus status with high specificity and sensitivity.

CDR1 SEHNR and CDR2 FQNEAQ were looked up in the germline V gene (reference sequence). V lost 3 bases and J lost 4 bases, and the count of bases not matched to a germline gene is 12. From the cysteine up to the phenylalanine, the CDR3 has a length of 18 residues. Only the CDR3 part of the read is kept: 54 bases, read in frame from the first base. The specimen was PBMCs. The chain couples TRBV7-9 to TRBJ1-6, with TRBD1 matching 7 junction bases. This receptor was identified in a man younger than 35 in good health and CMV-seropositive. DNA sequence: TGTGCCAGCAGCTTCCAAATAACAGGGGACTTTTATAATTCACCCCTCCACTTT. This is translated as CASSFQITGDFYNSPLHF.